Reported below is one TCR beta chain. Its antigen has not been determined. The sample holds no much larger clone one base away, and base qualities are not on file. Each PCR received spiked-in synthetic TCR analog templates so that absolute template abundance could be estimated from read counts. The immunoSEQ assay was used to amplify TCRbeta CDR3 regions from genomic DNA with bias-controlled V and J gene primers. Rearranged TCRbeta segments were sequenced at approximately 20X coverage. Regarding the original processing steps: Clustering was used to correct sequencing errors, and CDR3s were annotated against IMGT to assign V, D and J genes. Only productive TCRbeta rearrangements were used in downstream analyses, excluding out-of-frame or stop-codon sequences. Clonality was computed as one minus Shannon entropy normalized by the log of the number of unique productive sequences. Clones differing between time points or between blood and tumor were identified by Fisher's exact test with Benjamini-Hochberg correction at adjusted p below 0.01. TCRdb holds this immuneACCESS table with in-frame rearrangements only. Some clones are missing; in checked studies, unresolved V genes explain under half, and the rest has no known cause. V and J calls and clone size are given by that table; D and trimming were obtained from the DNA. The sample profile shows 35,000 or so clones; around 83% of them were found once. The ten largest clones represent about 16% of the sample.

This sample is part of a study of PD-L1 blockade in urothelial cancer (dated by TCRdb to about 2017). About the study as a whole: Therapy was started at some point between 2014 and 2016 for all patients, and atezolizumab 1,200 mg was administered intravenously every 3 weeks. Durable clinical benefit was achieved by nine patients but not by the remaining 20. Blood samples were analyzed at two time points: 3 weeks after treatment start (second dose) and 6 weeks after treatment start. The study was an exploratory multi-omic analysis of somatic, immune and clinical correlates of response to PD-L1 blockade with atezolizumab in urothelial cancer. About 90% of the roughly 29 patients were identified as males with urothelial cancer of bladder origin, and a prior smoking history was reported by 18 of 29 patients. Durable clinical benefit was defined as progression-free survival longer than 6 months, and TCR features were also tested against progression-free and overall survival. Blood samples gave median yields of around 150,000 T cells and 82,636 unique TCRs, along with a median clonality of approximately 0.08. Pretreatment blood TCR-seq was available for nearly 30 patients, at least one posttreatment blood collection was obtained for around 25 patients, and tumor TCR-seq was available for around 25 patients. Pretreatment tumor samples and matched peripheral blood, collected serially before and after atezolizumab treatment, underwent TCR sequencing. Patients had an ECOG performance status of 0 or 1 and had received between 0 and 3 prior chemotherapy regimens. In the same patients, whole exome sequencing and RNA sequencing of pretreatment tumors were performed in addition to TCR sequencing.

V is clipped by 6 bases and J by 0 bases, and the sequence between their germline boundaries is 8 bases long. CDR1 and CDR2 are drawn from the germline V gene: KGHSH, LQKENI. The CDR3 starts with the cysteine, ends with the phenylalanine, and has 13 residues. Only the CDR3 part of the read is kept: 39 bases, read in frame from the first base. Points the paper makes about the study in general: A pretreatment peripheral blood TCR clonality below the median was linked to improved progression-free and overall survival. At 3 weeks after the start of treatment, tumor-associated TCR clones in peripheral blood had expanded more in patients with durable benefit (n of about 22, p = 0.022). Because the sample size was small (n of about 29) and many exploratory analyses were performed, the results are intended to be hypothesis-generating.

A cohort of approximately 30 patients with locally advanced or metastatic urothelial carcinoma, treated at Memorial Sloan Kettering on a trial protocol, was included. Peripheral blood mononuclear cells were collected pretreatment and during treatment, at between 1 and 8 total time points per patient. The Qiagen DNeasy Blood extraction kit was used to purify genomic DNA from total PBMCs and tumor samples. Collected pretreatment and during treatment, PBMCs were isolated and stored as previously described. The receptor's source is a man in his fifties or sixties with urothelial cancer. Sequenced here: PBMCs, sampled around atezolizumab (anti-PD-L1) treatment. The receptor chain draws on TRBV18 and TRBJ1-2; the D gene cannot be resolved reliably. The DNA is TGTGCCAGCTCCCCGGGAGCTAACTATGGCTACACCTTC. Protein translation: CASSPGANYGYTF.